This T cell receptor beta chain was found in a study of blood T cell repertoires in COVID-19. Libraries were prepared by immunoSEQ multiplex PCR; TCRdb keeps only in-frame clonotypes and omits some of them. The sample holds 200,000 or so clones, 80% to 95% seen once. The CDR3 is made up of 16 amino acids. The germline gives CDR1 MNHEY, CDR2 SVGEGT. V lost 2 bases and J lost 4, with 15 bases in between. The chain is built from TRBV6-2 or TRBV6-3 and TRBJ2-1, with D tentatively TRBD2 (6 bases). Sequencing used peripheral blood. This TCR was sampled from a man between 60 and 75 years old with COVID-19, enrolled during active disease. CDR3 coding DNA: TGTGCCAGCAGTTACCCTCTGGGCGGGACTTACAATGAGCAGTTCTTC. It codes for CASSYPLGGTYNEQFF.